Each of the 28 T cell receptor beta chains below was sequenced from the same sample in a study of T cells expressing NK-cell markers (TCRdb year 2020). Receptors were amplified or captured by 5' RACE. Sequencing used an Illumina HiSeq 2000. TCRdb reprocessed the reads; each CDR3 protein sequence makes one entry, and DNA is unavailable. The sample's clone listing holds roughly 180,000 distinct CDR3 sequences. The ten largest clonotypes hold less than 20% of the sample. Sequenced sample: blood T cells: a sorted CD56 or NKG2C T cell subset, CD4+ or CD8+ T cells, or bulk PBMC T cells (not recorded which). Source of these receptors: a woman aged 18 to 75 in good health.

The chain is built from TRBV11-1 and TRBJ2-3. The CDR3 sequence is 16 residues long. Germline CDR1 and CDR2: SGHAT and FQDESV (reference sequence). The CDR3 sequence: CASSLALRSVPDTQYF.

The chain combines TRBV12-3 or TRBV12-4 with TRBJ2-7; TCRdb's D call, TRBD1, is unchecked because there is no DNA. This CDR3 spans 13 amino acids. The CDR3 spells CASSQGEYYEQYF.

The chain links TRBV5-5 to TRBJ2-7. Germline-derived CDR1 and CDR2 are SGHKS and YYEKEE (reference sequence). This CDR3 spans 13 amino acids. The chain's CDR3 is CASSLFRNYEQYF.

The chain recombines TRBV5-1 with TRBJ2-1. CDR1 and CDR2 from the germline V gene are SGHRS and YFSETQ. This CDR3 is 13 amino acids long. The CDR3 spells CASRDNDGNEQFF.

Here the CDR3 reads CAQAERPGSNTQYF. The chain carries TRBV9 and TRBJ2-3; TCRdb's D call of TRBD2 is untestable without DNA. CDR3 length: 14 residues. CDR1 and CDR2 (germline): SGDLS, YYNGEE.

The chain links TRBV5-6 to TRBJ1-2; no DNA is available, so the TRBD1 call from TCRdb remains unchecked. CDR1 and CDR2 (germline): SGHDT, YYEEEE. This CDR3 is built from 16 residues. The CDR3 spells CASSPTPGTGVHGYTF.

The chain is built from TRBV7-8 and TRBJ1-4; the TRBD1 assignment by TCRdb is unverifiable without DNA. From germline, CDR1 is SGHVS and CDR2 FQNEAQ. This CDR3 contains 15 residues. The CDR3 here is CASSSRGITNEKLFF.

V and J are TRBV20-1 and TRBJ2-7; lacking DNA, the TRBD2 call made by TCRdb goes unchecked. This CDR3 region has 16 residues. CDR1 is DFQATT and CDR2 is SNEGSKA in the germline V gene (reference sequence). CDR3 loop: CSATLSGGILAYEQYF.

The chain carries TRBV4-1 and TRBJ1-4; the TRBD1 assignment by TCRdb is unverifiable without DNA. The CDR3 length is 15 residues. Looked up from germline, CDR1 is MGHRA and CDR2 is YSYEKL. The chain's CDR3 is CASSQGGQGREKLFF.

CDR3 sequence: CASSSILSGTGELFF. The V and J genes are TRBV5-1 and TRBJ2-2; the D gene TCRdb calls, TRBD2, cannot be checked with no DNA. This CDR3 has 15 residues. Germline CDR1 and CDR2: SGHRS and YFSETQ.

The chain uses TRBV24-1 and TRBJ1-5; the D gene TCRdb calls, TRBD1, cannot be checked with no DNA. The CDR3 is 15 amino acids. Germline V gene data show CDR1 as KGHDR and CDR2 as SFDVKD. The CDR3 protein is CATSRGQGSNQPQHF.

The gene calls are TRBV20-1 and TRBJ2-3; TCRdb picks TRBD2, but there is no DNA to check that call. This CDR3 comprises 15 residues. CDR1 DFQATT and CDR2 SNEGSKA come from the germline V gene (reference sequence). The CDR3 here is CSAVGLAKSTDTQYF.

This sequence joins TRBV6-1 and TRBJ1-3. The CDR3 contains 15 residues. Germline V CDR1 and CDR2: MNHNS, SASEGT. Here the CDR3 reads CASSEWPREDWTIYF.

The J gene is TRBJ2-3, the V gene TRBV7-9; TCRdb's D call, TRBD2, is unchecked because there is no DNA. Germline V lookup: CDR1 SEHNR, CDR2 FQNEAQ (reference sequence). CDR3 length equals 16 residues. The CDR3 loop reads CASSQLAGGHPDTQYF.

The gene calls are TRBV28 and TRBJ2-7; TCRdb indicates TRBD1, and absent DNA this call remains unverified. Germline V gives CDR1 MDHEN, CDR2 SYDVKM. The CDR3 is made up of 13 amino acids. The CDR3 here is CASSNGTPHEQYF.

CDR3 region: CASSLSVTGYTF. This chain connects TRBV28 to TRBJ1-2. CDR1 and CDR2 from the germline V gene are MDHEN and SYDVKM. The CDR3 length is 12 residues.

The chain carries TRBV27 and TRBJ2-1; TCRdb lists TRBD1, though no DNA is available to test this call. The CDR3 has 16 residues. Germline loops: CDR1 MNHEY, CDR2 SMNVEV (reference sequence). CDR3 region: CASSLSIGTVINEQFF.

The V gene is TRBV27, the J gene TRBJ2-7; the D gene TCRdb calls, TRBD1, cannot be checked with no DNA. The length of the CDR3 is 16 residues. Looked up from germline, CDR1 is MNHEY and CDR2 is SMNVEV (reference sequence). CDR3 protein: CASSPYSTGGGYEQYF.

This chain joins TRBV6-1 and TRBJ2-2; there is no DNA to check the TCRdb D call of TRBD1. CDR1 and CDR2 from the germline V gene are MNHNS and SASEGT. The length of the CDR3 is 15 residues. The CDR3 protein is CASSLTGYNTGELFF.

The CDR3: CSARTTDNTQYF. The J gene is TRBJ2-3, the V gene TRBV20-1. Germline CDR1 DFQATT, CDR2 SNEGSKA (reference sequence). CDR3 length equals 12 residues.

The chain combines TRBV12-3 or TRBV12-4 with TRBJ2-3; TCRdb's D call of TRBD2 is untestable without DNA. The CDR3 extends over 16 amino acids. The CDR3 spells CASSFLAGIGTDTQYF.

This chain links TRBV18 with TRBJ2-7; TCRdb's D call, TRBD2, is unchecked because there is no DNA. The CDR3 has 13 residues. Germline V gene lookup returns CDR1 KGHSH and CDR2 LQKENI. CDR3: CASSPGTPREQYF.

The rearrangement uses TRBV5-1 and TRBJ2-7; the D gene TCRdb calls, TRBD1, cannot be checked with no DNA. Germline lookup yields CDR1 SGHRS and CDR2 YFSETQ. The CDR3 is made up of 14 amino acids. The CDR3 spells CASSSRGQAYEQYF. Looking up the rest from reference TRBV5-1 and TRBJ2-7 gives the full variable domain: KAGVTQTPRYLIKTRGQQVTLSCSPISGHRSVSWYQQTPGQGLQFLFEYFSETQRNKGNFPGRFSGRQFSNSRSEMNVSTLELGDSALYLCASSSRGQAYEQYFGPGTRLTVT.

The rearrangement links TRBV27 to TRBJ1-1; lacking DNA, the TRBD1 call made by TCRdb goes unchecked. CDR1 and CDR2 from the germline V gene are MNHEY and SMNVEV (reference sequence). This CDR3 comprises 14 residues. CDR3: CASSGGRMNTEAFF.

The V call is TRBV14, the J call TRBJ2-5. CDR1 and CDR2 (germline): SGHDN, FVKESK. The CDR3 runs to 16 residues. CDR3 sequence: CASSGSRHAVQETQYF.

The chain couples TRBV7-3 to TRBJ2-3; the D call of TRBD1 rests on TCRdb alone, since no DNA is present to check it. The CDR3 contains 18 residues. Germline-derived CDR1 and CDR2 are SGHTA and FQGTGA. CDR3 sequence reads: CASSLYGDRDSSTDTQYF.

The chain uses TRBV7-3 and TRBJ2-6; the TCRdb call, TRBD1, lacks DNA for checking. CDR1 SGHTA and CDR2 FQGTGA come from the germline V gene. The CDR3 consists of 17 residues. CDR3 loop: CASSLTGTGSGANVLTF.

The chain couples TRBV4-2 to TRBJ1-2; TCRdb names TRBD1, which stays unverified in the absence of DNA. Germline V gene data show CDR1 as LGHNA and CDR2 as YNFKEQ. The CDR3 covers 12 residues. This CDR3 is CASGQGYYGYTF.